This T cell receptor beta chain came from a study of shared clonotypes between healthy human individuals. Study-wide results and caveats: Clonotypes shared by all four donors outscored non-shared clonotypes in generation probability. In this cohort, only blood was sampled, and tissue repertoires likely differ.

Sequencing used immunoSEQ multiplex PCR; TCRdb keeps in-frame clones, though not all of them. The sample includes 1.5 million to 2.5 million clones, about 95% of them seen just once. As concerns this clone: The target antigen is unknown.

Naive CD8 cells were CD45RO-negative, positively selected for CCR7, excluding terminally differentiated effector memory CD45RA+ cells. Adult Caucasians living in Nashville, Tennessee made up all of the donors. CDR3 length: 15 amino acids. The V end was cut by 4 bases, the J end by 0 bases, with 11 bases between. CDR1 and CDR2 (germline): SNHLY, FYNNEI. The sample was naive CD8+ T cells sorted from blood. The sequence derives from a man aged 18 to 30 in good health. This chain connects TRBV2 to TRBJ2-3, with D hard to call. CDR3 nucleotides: TGTGCCAGCAGTGGCGTGGTGGATAGCACAGATACGCAGTATTTT. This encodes CASSGVVDSTDTQYF.